A single sample is the source of the 16 T cell receptor beta chains below, sequenced in a study of Tregs in tolerant kidney transplant recipients. The assay was immunoSEQ multiplex PCR, and TCRdb's table has in-frame clones only and misses some. The sample includes approximately 35,000 clones. Material: CD8+ T cells from blood, obtained before the transplant. The source is a human donor who received a combined kidney and bone marrow transplant.

About this clone: The sequence runs out 3 residues before the end of the CDR3; the remainder is reconstructed from the germline J gene. The chain is built from TRBV13 and TRBJ2-5; maybe TRBD1 (5 bases). V was clipped by 0 bases and J by 3 bases, with 8 bases between them. The CDR3 length is 14 residues. Germline loops: CDR1 PRHDT, CDR2 FYEKMQ (reference sequence). The CDR3 bases that were read are TGTGCCAGCAGCTTAGGAGGGGTAGAAGAGACC. Amino acids: CASSLGGVEET. In full, the CDR3 reads CASSLGGVEETQYF.

Concerning this clone itself: The junction differs from germline at one of its ends, possibly a read error. The sequence runs out 3 residues before the end of the CDR3; the remainder is reconstructed from the germline J gene. V gene TRBV2 combines with J gene TRBJ2-1; 11 bases are a match to TRBD2. CDR3 length equals 15 residues. Per the germline V gene, CDR1 is SNHLY and CDR2 is FYNNEI. The sequenced part of the CDR3 DNA is TGTGCCGGCAGTGAATGGCTAGCGGGAGGAAATGAG. As protein: CAGSEWLAGGNE. The whole CDR3 reads CAGSEWLAGGNEQFF. Complete variable domain (other parts from reference TRBV2 and TRBJ2-1): EPEVTQTPSHQVTQMGQEVILRCVPISNHLYFYWYRQILGQKVEFLVSFYNNEISEKSEIFDDQFSVERPDGSNFTLKIRSTKLEDSAMYFCAGSEWLAGGNEQFFGPGTRLTVL.

As for this clone: The read finishes 3 residues shy of the CDR3 end, and the germline J gene is used to complete it. This rearrangement joins TRBV7-6 to TRBJ2-3; 14 nucleotides match TRBD2. The CDR3 spans 17 residues. The V gene's germline CDR1 is SGHVS and CDR2 FNYEAQ. V trimming: 4 bases; J trimming: 1 base; junction bases outside the gene matches: 4. CDR3 protein: CASSSGLAGVGTDTQYF. CDR3 DNA (partial): TGTGCCAGCAGCTCGGGACTAGCGGGAGTCGGCACAGATACG.

Details on this clone: The read finishes 3 residues shy of the CDR3 end, and the germline J gene is used to complete it. The V gene is TRBV4-2, the J gene TRBJ1-1; a possible D gene is TRBD1 (6 bases). This CDR3 comprises 15 residues. Trimming stripped 1 base from V and 0 bases from J, with 9 bases between. Germline lookup yields CDR1 LGHNA and CDR2 YNFKEQ. The chain's CDR3 is CASSQGGGMNTEAFF. The sequenced part of the CDR3 DNA is TGTGCCAGCAGCCAAGGCGGGGGCATGAACACTGAA.

On this clone itself: Read data end 3 residues before the CDR3 end; the end is taken from the germline J gene. V usage is TRBV7-9 and J usage is TRBJ2-1; a possible D gene is TRBD1 (7 bases). V was pared by 2 bases and J by 3 bases, with 11 bases between. The CDR3 loop spans 15 amino acids. Per the germline V gene, CDR1 is SEHNR and CDR2 is FQNEAQ (reference sequence). Incomplete CDR3 DNA: TGTGCCAGCAGCTTATGGCAGGGGGGCTACAATGAG. Protein sequence: CASSLWQGGYNE. The CDR3 in its entirety is CASSLWQGGYNEQFF.

In regard to this clone: The CDR3 end falls 3 residues outside the read, so it is completed with the germline J gene. The chain recombines TRBV5-4 with TRBJ1-1; D ambiguous. Germline-derived CDR1 and CDR2 are SGHNT and YYREEE (reference sequence). This CDR3 comprises 12 residues. V dropped 1 base and J dropped 4 bases, with 5 bases sitting between them. The DNA read from the CDR3 is TGTGCCAGCAGCTTGACATCCACTGAA. Translation: CASSLTSTE. The CDR3 in its entirety is CASSLTSTEAFF.

On this clone itself: The read terminates 3 residues before the CDR3 end, so the remaining end is supplied by the germline J gene. The J gene is TRBJ2-3, the V gene TRBV12-3 or TRBV12-4, with D possibly TRBD2 on 7 matching bases. This CDR3 contains 15 residues. V was cut by 3 bases and J by 4 bases, with 14 bases left in between. This CDR3 reads CASSLSQGRADTQYF. Partial CDR3 DNA: TGTGCCAGCAGTTTGAGCCAGGGGAGGGCAGATACG.

As regards this clone: The read ends 3 residues before the CDR3 terminus; that terminus is restored from the germline J gene. This chain connects TRBV5-1 to TRBJ2-1; maybe TRBD2 (6 bases). V was shortened by 0 bases and J by 2 bases, with 12 bases between the two germline ends. The CDR3 has 16 residues. CDR1 is SGHRS, CDR2 YFSETQ, per germline. This CDR3 is CASSLVGGNTYNEQFF. Partial CDR3 DNA: TGCGCCAGCAGCTTGGTAGGCGGGAACACCTACAATGAG.

To note about this clone: With the read ending 3 residues before the CDR3 end, the germline J gene is used to fill in that end. V gene TRBV7-9 combines with J gene TRBJ2-7, with D hard to call. Trimming pared 5 bases from V and 1 base from J, leaving 3 bases between. The CDR3 runs to 11 residues. Per the germline V gene, CDR1 is SEHNR and CDR2 is FQNEAQ (reference sequence). CDR3 residues: CASSPSYEQYF. CDR3 DNA, as far as it was read: TGTGCCAGCAGCCCGTCCTACGAG.

As concerns this clone: Coverage ceases 3 residues before the CDR3 finishes, and the germline J gene fills in the end. The chain links TRBV7-6 to TRBJ2-3, with TRBD2 matching over 9 bases. This CDR3 contains 15 residues. The V and J ends lost 4 bases and 4 bases, in that order; junction bases with no gene match: 6. Germline CDR1 reads SGHVS; CDR2 reads FNYEAQ. The CDR3 loop reads CASSSGAGGADTQYF. The covered CDR3 bases are TGTGCCAGCAGCTCAGGAGCGGGAGGCGCAGATACG.

With regard to this clone: The sequence runs out 3 residues before the end of the CDR3; the remainder is reconstructed from the germline J gene. V gene TRBV6-2 or TRBV6-3 combines with J gene TRBJ2-2; D remains ambiguous. V was shortened by 5 bases and J by 0 bases, with 7 bases between the two germline ends. Germline values: CDR1 MNHEY, CDR2 SVGEGT. The CDR3 is made up of 14 amino acids. The CDR3 bases that were read are TGTGCCAGCAGTCCACTATCGAACACCGGGGAG. Translated, it gives CASSPLSNTGE. The CDR3, in full, reads CASSPLSNTGELFF.

A word on this clone: The read ends 3 residues early relative to the CDR3; the germline J gene fills the gap. J is TRBJ2-3 and V is TRBV6-2 or TRBV6-3; TRBD2 matches 12 bases. Germline loops: CDR1 MNHEY, CDR2 SVGEGT. The CDR3 runs 15 residues. The V and J ends lost 2 bases and 6 bases, in that order; junction bases with no gene match: 3. The CDR3 sequence: CASSYLLAGGDTQYF. The CDR3 bases that were read are TGTGCCAGCAGTTACCTGCTAGCGGGGGGGGATACG.

A remark on this clone: Sequencing ends 3 residues short of the CDR3 end; the germline J gene provides the rest. The chain employs TRBV19 and TRBJ1-6; D call uncertain. The CDR3 length is 16 residues. Germline V gene lookup returns CDR1 LNHDA and CDR2 SQIVND (reference sequence). V gave up 7 bases and J gave up 0 bases, with 13 bases separating them. This CDR3 is CASTSGPSSYNSPLHF. Partial CDR3 DNA: TGTGCCAGTACCTCGGGTCCGAGCTCCTATAATTCACCC.

With regard to this clone: The sequenced fragment ends 3 residues before the CDR3 boundary, so the rest is inferred from the germline J gene. The chain is built from TRBV6-2 or TRBV6-3 and TRBJ2-5, with unresolved D. CDR1 is MNHEY, CDR2 SVGEGT, per germline. The CDR3 runs to 12 residues. Trimming stripped 0 bases from V and 4 bases from J, with 3 bases between. The sequenced CDR3 bases are TGTGCCAGCAGTTACTCCGGAGAGACC. Translating gives CASSYSGET. The CDR3 in full is CASSYSGETQYF.

As to this clone: The read finishes 3 residues shy of the CDR3 end, and the germline J gene is used to complete it. V and J are TRBV7-8 and TRBJ1-2; the D gene is possibly TRBD1 (6 bases). CDR3 length: 16 amino acids. CDR1 and CDR2 (germline): SGHVS, FQNEAQ. V was cut by 3 bases and J by 2 bases, with 16 bases left in between. The CDR3 reads CASSFAGAKRNYGYTF. CDR3 DNA, as far as it was read: TGTGCCAGCAGCTTCGCGGGGGCTAAGAGGAACTATGGC.

The sequenced CDR3 bases are TGTGCCATCAGTGAGTCTTTCAGTCACCAAGAGACC. Translation gives CAISESFSHQET. The full CDR3 reads CAISESFSHQETQYF. This chain uses TRBV10-3 with TRBJ2-5; D gene ambiguous. The read stops 3 residues short of the end of the CDR3; the missing end is completed from the germline J gene. This CDR3 is built from 15 residues. V lost 0 bases, J lost 0 bases, and 8 bases lay in between. Germline assignment: CDR1 ENHRY and CDR2 SYGVKD.